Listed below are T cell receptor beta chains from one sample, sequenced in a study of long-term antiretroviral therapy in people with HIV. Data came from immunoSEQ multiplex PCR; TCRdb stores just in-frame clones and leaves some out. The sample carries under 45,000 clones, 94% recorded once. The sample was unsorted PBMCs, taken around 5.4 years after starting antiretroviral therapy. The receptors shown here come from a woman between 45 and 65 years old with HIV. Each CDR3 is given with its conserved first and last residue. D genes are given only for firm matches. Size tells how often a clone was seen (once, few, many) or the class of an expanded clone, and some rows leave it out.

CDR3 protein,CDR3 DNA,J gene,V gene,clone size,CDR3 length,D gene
CAAGTVPYEQYF,TGTGCCGCCGGGACAGTTCCCTACGAGCAGTACTTC,TRBJ2-7,TRBV6-5,NA,12,TRBD1
CASSQDTRGGNTGELFF,TGCGCCAGCAGCCAAGATACCAGGGGGGGGAACACCGGGGAGCTGTTTTTT,TRBJ2-2,TRBV4-1,NA,17,NA
CASSRRGGTQETQYF,TGTGCCAGCAGCCGACGGGGGGGGACTCAAGAGACCCAGTACTTC,TRBJ2-5,TRBV4-2,NA,15,TRBD2
CASRLGEYSNQPQHF,TGCGCCAGCAGGCTGGGGGAGTATAGCAATCAGCCCCAGCATTTT,TRBJ1-5,TRBV5-1,NA,15,NA
CASSEARNSNQPQHF,TGTGCCAGCAGTGAAGCGCGTAATAGCAATCAGCCCCAGCATTTT,TRBJ1-5,TRBV2,NA,15,NA
CASSMDRQASNQPQHF,TGTGCCAGTAGTATGGATCGCCAGGCTAGCAATCAGCCCCAGCATTTT,TRBJ1-5,TRBV19,NA,16,NA
CASSSPGTSGGNEQFF,TGTGCCAGCAGCTCACCAGGGACTAGCGGGGGCAATGAGCAGTTCTTC,TRBJ2-1,TRBV11-2,NA,16,TRBD2
CASSVRLIDQPQHF,TGTGCCAGCAGCGTCCGACTTATAGATCAGCCCCAGCATTTT,TRBJ1-5,TRBV7-8,NA,14,NA
CASTGQAHNSPLHF,TGTGCCAGCACGGGACAGGCGCATAATTCACCCCTCCACTTT,TRBJ1-6,TRBV6-1,NA,14,TRBD1
CASSLEGRTGGGYGYTF,TGTGCCAGCAGCTTAGAGGGGAGGACAGGAGGAGGTTATGGCTACACCTTC,TRBJ1-2,TRBV7-9,NA,17,TRBD1
CASSLVNSEQFF,TGCGCCAGCAGCTTGGTAAACTCTGAGCAGTTCTTC,TRBJ2-1,TRBV5-1,NA,12,NA
CASSPRDYPQETQYF,TGTGCCAGCAGCCCAAGGGACTATCCACAAGAGACCCAGTACTTC,TRBJ2-5,TRBV7-6,once,15,TRBD2
CSVGDDYEQYF,TGCAGCGTCGGGGACGACTACGAGCAGTACTTC,TRBJ2-7,TRBV29-1,NA,11,NA
CASSPGQGGNTIYF,TGTGCCAGCAGCCCCGGACAGGGGGGAAACACCATATATTTT,TRBJ1-3,TRBV11-2,NA,14,TRBD1
CASSLLDRGLLTGELFF,TGTGCCAGCAGCTTACTTGACAGGGGGCTGTTGACCGGGGAGCTGTTTTTT,TRBJ2-2,TRBV5-5,NA,17,TRBD1
CASSSGTNFGDIQYF,TGCGCCAGCAGCTCCGGGACAAATTTTGGGGACATTCAGTACTTC,TRBJ2-4,TRBV5-1,NA,15,NA
CSARPGPF,TGCAGTGCTAGACCCGGACCTTTT,TRBJ1-1,TRBV20-1,NA,8,NA
CASSLVPSRYEQYF,TGTGCCAGCAGCTTAGTCCCTAGCAGGTACGAGCAGTACTTC,TRBJ2-7,TRBV7-8,NA,14,NA
CASTTTGSTGELFF,TGTGCCAGCACCACGACAGGGAGCACCGGGGAGCTGTTTTTT,TRBJ2-2,TRBV7-9,once,14,TRBD1
CASSLGTGYGYTF,TGTGCCAGCAGCTTAGGGACTGGCTATGGCTACACCTTC,TRBJ1-2,TRBV11-2,NA,13,NA
CASRLNNQPQHF,TGTGCCAGCAGGCTGAACAATCAGCCCCAGCATTTT,TRBJ1-5,TRBV2,NA,12,NA
CASTPGGGRWFF,TGTGCCAGCACCCCCGGGGGGGGGAGATGGTTCTTC,TRBJ2-1,TRBV6-5,NA,12,TRBD2
CASSISTGSSEQFF,TGTGCCAGCAGCATCTCTACAGGTTCCAGTGAGCAGTTCTTC,TRBJ2-1,TRBV7-9,NA,14,NA
CATSRDRTPYQETQYF,TGTGCCACCAGCAGAGATCGAACTCCGTACCAAGAGACCCAGTACTTC,TRBJ2-5,TRBV15,NA,16,NA
CASSGLRDEQFF,TGTGCCAGCAGCGGACTGAGGGACGAGCAGTTCTTC,TRBJ2-1,TRBV27,NA,12,NA
CASSLGDGELFF,TGTGCCAGCAGCTTAGGGGACGGGGAGCTGTTTTTT,TRBJ2-2,TRBV7-3,once,12,NA
CASSVTPSYGYTF,TGTGCCAGCAGCGTAACACCGAGCTATGGCTACACCTTC,TRBJ1-2,TRBV9,NA,13,NA
CASSLSVTGGNSPLHF,TGTGCCAGCAGCTTATCAGTGACAGGGGGCAATTCACCCCTCCACTTT,TRBJ1-6,TRBV7-9,NA,16,TRBD1